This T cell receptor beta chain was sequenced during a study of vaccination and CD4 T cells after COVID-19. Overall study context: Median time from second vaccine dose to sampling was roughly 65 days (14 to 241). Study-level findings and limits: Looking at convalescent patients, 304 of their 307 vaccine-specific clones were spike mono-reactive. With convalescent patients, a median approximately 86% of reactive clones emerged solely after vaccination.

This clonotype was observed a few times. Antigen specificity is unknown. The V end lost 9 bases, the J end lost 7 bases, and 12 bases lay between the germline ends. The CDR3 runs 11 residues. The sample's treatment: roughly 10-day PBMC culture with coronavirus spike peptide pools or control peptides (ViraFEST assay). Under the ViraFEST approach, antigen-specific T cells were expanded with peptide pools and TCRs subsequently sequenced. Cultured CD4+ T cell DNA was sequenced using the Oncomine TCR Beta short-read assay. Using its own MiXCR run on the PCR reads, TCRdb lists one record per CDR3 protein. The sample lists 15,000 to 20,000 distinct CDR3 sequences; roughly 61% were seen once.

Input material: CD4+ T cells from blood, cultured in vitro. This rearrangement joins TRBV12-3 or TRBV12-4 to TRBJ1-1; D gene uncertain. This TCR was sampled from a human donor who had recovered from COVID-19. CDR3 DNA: TGTGCCAGTTCGAGGGCCGATGAAGCTTTCTTT. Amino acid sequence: CASSRADEAFF.